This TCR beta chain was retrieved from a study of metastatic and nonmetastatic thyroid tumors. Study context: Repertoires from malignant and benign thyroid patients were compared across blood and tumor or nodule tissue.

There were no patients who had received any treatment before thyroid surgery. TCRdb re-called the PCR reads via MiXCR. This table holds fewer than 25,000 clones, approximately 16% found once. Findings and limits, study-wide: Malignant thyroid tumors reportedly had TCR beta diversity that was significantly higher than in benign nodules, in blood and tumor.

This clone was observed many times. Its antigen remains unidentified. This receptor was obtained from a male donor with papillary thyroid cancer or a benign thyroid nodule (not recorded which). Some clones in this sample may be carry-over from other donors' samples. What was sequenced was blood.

The CDR3 bases are TGTGCCAGCAGCTTGGCCAAACGTCCTACCTACAATGAGCAGTTCTTC. Amino acid sequence: CASSLAKRPTYNEQFF. The rearrangement links TRBV5-4 to TRBJ2-1, with D uncertain. Germline CDR1 reads SGHNT; CDR2 reads YYREEE (reference sequence). This CDR3 has 16 residues. Deletions cut 0 bases from V and 2 bases from J, with 12 bases between.